Below, 27 T cell receptor beta chains from the same sample are listed, as sequenced in a study of blood T cell repertoires in COVID-19. The method was immunoSEQ multiplex PCR; TCRdb's version includes in-frame clones alone and lacks a portion of them. Of a few hundred thousand clones listed, about 85% are singletons. The sequencing input was peripheral blood. The receptor source for this set is a woman aged 18-29 years with acute or convalescent COVID-19.

V gene TRBV18 combines with J gene TRBJ1-3; 7 nucleotides line up with TRBD1. The CDR3 has 15 amino acids. The germline V gene has CDR1 KGHSH and CDR2 LQKENI. Trimming removed 1 base from V and 2 bases from J; junction bases left unmatched: 2. CDR3 coding DNA: TGTGCCAGCTCACCACGTGACAGGGCTGGAAACACCATATATTTT. Amino acid sequence: CASSPRDRAGNTIYF.

The V call is TRBV7-2, the J call TRBJ1-3; possibly TRBD1 for D (5 bases). The CDR3 has 14 residues. V dropped 3 bases and J dropped 2 bases, with 8 bases sitting between them. From germline, CDR1 is SGHTA and CDR2 FQGNSA. This CDR3 reads CASSFGTPGNTIYF. Here the CDR3 DNA reads TGTGCCAGCAGCTTCGGGACTCCTGGAAACACCATATATTTT.

This chain links TRBV9 with TRBJ2-2; tentative D call: TRBD2 (5 bases). CDR1 and CDR2 from the germline V gene are SGDLS and YYNGEE. CDR3 size: 12 residues. Trimming took 4 bases from V and 7 from J, leaving 8 bases between them. CDR3 protein: CASSFGNGELFF. For the CDR3, the DNA is TGTGCCAGCAGCTTCGGGAACGGGGAGCTGTTTTTT.

The chain links TRBV2 to TRBJ2-3; 8 bases align to TRBD2. Germline V gives CDR1 SNHLY, CDR2 FYNNEI. The CDR3 consists of 16 residues. With 6 bases clipped from V and 5 bases from J, the junction kept 13 bases outside the gene matches. The DNA for the CDR3 is TGTGCCAGCAGCCCCTCCTCTCGGCTAGCGGGAGATACGCAGTATTTT. This sequence encodes CASSPSSRLAGDTQYF.

The chain links TRBV19 to TRBJ1-5; D possibly corresponds to TRBD1 (5 bases). Trimming removed 6 bases at V and 9 bases at J, with 15 bases between. The CDR3 is made up of 13 amino acids. The V gene's germline CDR1 is LNHDA and CDR2 SQIVND (reference sequence). The CDR3 DNA follows: TGTGCCAGTAGACTACAGGCGGAGGGGCCCCAGCATTTT. Translation gives CASRLQAEGPQHF.

The chain combines TRBV30 with TRBJ2-1, with TRBD2 matching over 7 bases. Trimming at V came to 6 bases and at J to 2 bases, leaving 7 bases not matched to a gene. The CDR3 is 14 residues long. CDR1 and CDR2 (germline): GTSNPN, SVGIG (reference sequence). The CDR3: CACSGTTTYNEQFF. The CDR3 DNA follows: TGTGCCTGCAGCGGGACTACCACCTACAATGAGCAGTTCTTC.

This chain connects TRBV5-1 to TRBJ1-2; D uncertain. The CDR3 sequence is 15 residues long. Germline assignment: CDR1 SGHRS and CDR2 YFSETQ. Trimming pared 1 base from V and 3 bases from J, leaving 13 bases between. In DNA form, the CDR3 reads TGCGCCAGCAGCTTGAGTACTAACGGGTACTATGGCTACACCTTC. It codes for CASSLSTNGYYGYTF. The entire variable domain, with the rest obtained from reference TRBV5-1 and TRBJ1-2, is as follows: KAGVTQTPRYLIKTRGQQVTLSCSPISGHRSVSWYQQTPGQGLQFLFEYFSETQRNKGNFPGRFSGRQFSNSRSEMNVSTLELGDSALYLCASSLSTNGYYGYTFGSGTRLTVV.

The rearrangement links TRBV5-1 to TRBJ1-1; TRBD1 matches 7 bases. Germline values: CDR1 SGHRS, CDR2 YFSETQ. The J segment lost 2 bases and the V segment lost 2 bases, leaving 3 bases of the junction unmatched. This CDR3 is 14 amino acids long. This CDR3 is CASSLQGFNTEAFF. The DNA for the CDR3 is TGCGCCAGCAGCTTACAGGGGTTTAACACTGAAGCTTTCTTT.

This chain links TRBV30 with TRBJ2-3; TRBD2 matches at 11 bases. V shed 5 bases, J shed 5 bases, and the junction held 9 bases outside the gene matches. The CDR3 sequence is 15 residues long. Germline loops: CDR1 GTSNPN, CDR2 SVGIG (reference sequence). CDR3 DNA: TGTGCCTGGGAGGGTAGCGGGGGGGCCATAGATACGCAGTATTTT. Encoded protein: CAWEGSGGAIDTQYF.

V and J are TRBV27 and TRBJ2-7, with D maybe TRBD2 (6 bases). The CDR3 covers 15 residues. Germline V gives CDR1 MNHEY, CDR2 SMNVEV (reference sequence). V was pared by 3 bases and J by 0 bases, with 12 bases between. DNA of the CDR3: TGTGCCAGCAGTTTGGGGGGAGCCCTCTCCTACGAGCAGTACTTC. It is translated as CASSLGGALSYEQYF.

The rearrangement links TRBV7-2 to TRBJ2-7; 9 bases line up with TRBD1. The CDR3 spans 15 residues. Losses at the gene ends were 1 base for V and 2 bases for J; bases not matched to a gene: 3. Germline V gives CDR1 SGHTA, CDR2 FQGNSA. In nucleotides, the CDR3 is TGTGCCAGCAGCTTAGGTGGGACAGGGACCTACGAGCAGTACTTC. Translating it yields CASSLGGTGTYEQYF.

V and J are TRBV5-8 and TRBJ2-7; 7 bases match TRBD1. Germline CDR1 and CDR2: SGHTS and YDEGEE. Trimming removed 2 bases from V and 5 bases from J; junction bases left unmatched: 4. The CDR3 spans 13 residues. The CDR3 DNA sequence: TGTGCCAGCAGCTTCGACAGGGCGGACGAGCAGTACTTC. Translation: CASSFDRADEQYF.

V and J are TRBV10-3 and TRBJ2-7; D may be TRBD2 (5 bases). Deletions cut 3 bases from V and 0 bases from J, with 9 bases between. CDR3 length: 14 amino acids. Germline V lookup: CDR1 ENHRY, CDR2 SYGVKD. CDR3 bases: TGTGCCATCAGTGATACGGGGAGCTCCTACGAGCAGTACTTC. This translates into CAISDTGSSYEQYF.

This sequence joins TRBV9 and TRBJ2-1; D possibly corresponds to TRBD2 (6 bases). Between the trimmed V and J ends, which lost 1 base and 3 bases, there was a span of 11 bases. In germline, CDR1 is SGDLS, CDR2 YYNGEE. The CDR3 covers 15 residues. CDR3 protein: CASSVQGLLYNEQFF. CDR3 in DNA: TGTGCCAGCAGCGTACAGGGACTCCTCTACAATGAGCAGTTCTTC.

V is TRBV18 and J is TRBJ1-1; TRBD1 aligns across 7 bases. V lost 2 bases, J lost 2 bases, and 5 bases stayed unmatched. The CDR3 covers 15 residues. Germline V gives CDR1 KGHSH, CDR2 LQKENI. CDR3 nucleotide sequence: TGTGCCAGCTCACCATCCGGACAGGATAACACTGAAGCTTTCTTT. The encoded protein is CASSPSGQDNTEAFF.

This clone was recorded once. The chain combines TRBV2 with TRBJ1-3, with D possibly being TRBD1 (5 bases). Deletions cut 6 bases from V and 3 bases from J, with 18 bases between. Germline loops: CDR1 SNHLY, CDR2 FYNNEI. The CDR3 is 16 residues long. CDR3 loop: CASRTDTGAIGNTIYF. The CDR3 nucleotides read TGTGCCAGCAGGACAGACACAGGAGCCATTGGAAACACCATATATTTT.

This chain joins TRBV20-1 and TRBJ2-3, with a weak D call TRBD2 (5 bases). This CDR3 contains 15 residues. Deletions cut 3 bases from V and 0 bases from J, with 13 bases between. Germline V CDR1 and CDR2: DFQATT, SNEGSKA (reference sequence). The DNA of the CDR3 is TGCAGTGCTAGTTGGCGGGTTTCTAGCACAGATACGCAGTATTTT. Its translation: CSASWRVSSTDTQYF.

The chain joins TRBV9 to TRBJ2-1; D perhaps matches TRBD2 (6 bases). The CDR3 covers 14 residues. V shed 0 bases and J shed 3 bases, with 7 bases lying between them. Germline V gives CDR1 SGDLS, CDR2 YYNGEE. CDR3 sequence reads: CASSVASDYNEQFF. The CDR3 bases are TGTGCCAGCAGCGTAGCTAGCGACTACAATGAGCAGTTCTTC.

This clone was seen once. This chain joins TRBV5-1 and TRBJ1-1; 7 bases line up with TRBD1. Germline CDR1 is SGHRS and CDR2 is YFSETQ. The CDR3 length is 16 residues. J gave up 4 bases and V 4 bases, and 13 bases lay outside the gene matches. The CDR3 spells CASSTGPTGRGTEAFF. DNA of the CDR3: TGCGCCAGCAGCACCGGCCCGACAGGGCGGGGCACTGAAGCTTTCTTT. The full variable domain, with the rest looked up from reference TRBV5-1 and TRBJ1-1, is KAGVTQTPRYLIKTRGQQVTLSCSPISGHRSVSWYQQTPGQGLQFLFEYFSETQRNKGNFPGRFSGRQFSNSRSEMNVSTLELGDSALYLCASSTGPTGRGTEAFFGQGTRLTVV.

V usage is TRBV7-2 and J usage is TRBJ1-2; TRBD1 aligns across 11 bases. Per germline, CDR1 SGHTA and CDR2 FQGNSA. V was pared by 4 bases and J by 4 bases, with 2 bases of the junction left unmatched. CDR3 length: 14 amino acids. DNA of the CDR3: TGTGCCAGCAGCTCCGGGACAGGGGGCTATGGCTACACCTTC. It translates to CASSSGTGGYGYTF.

This chain connects TRBV2 to TRBJ1-4, with D possibly being TRBD1 (5 bases). Germline CDR1 and CDR2: SNHLY and FYNNEI. V was trimmed by 10 bases and J by 2 bases, leaving 8 bases between them. There are 12 residues in the CDR3. CDR3 sequence: CATGTTNEKLFF. CDR3 sequence (DNA): TGTGCCACCGGGACTACTAATGAAAAACTGTTTTTT.

This clone was observed a few times. The rearrangement joins TRBV5-1 to TRBJ1-6; D ambiguous. This CDR3 is built from 14 residues. Trimming removed 2 bases from V and 8 bases from J, with 11 bases in between. CDR1 is SGHRS, CDR2 YFSETQ, per germline. The CDR3 nucleotides read TGCGCCAGCAGCTTCGTAGGGAGGGATTCACCCCTCCACTTT. This translates into CASSFVGRDSPLHF.

This chain uses TRBV28 with TRBJ2-7; D unresolved. There are 12 residues in the CDR3. Germline CDR1 and CDR2: MDHEN and SYDVKM. Trimming stripped 1 base from V and 7 bases from J, with 8 bases between. CDR3 in amino acids: CASSLLVWEQYF. In nucleotides, the CDR3 is TGTGCCAGCAGTTTATTAGTATGGGAGCAGTACTTC.

As for this clone: At the DNA level, this CDR3 is encoded by other sequences in the same sample as well. The chain recombines TRBV9 with TRBJ1-1; maybe TRBD1 (5 bases). Trimming cost V 2 bases and J 1 base, with 6 bases left between them. The germline gives CDR1 SGDLS, CDR2 YYNGEE. The CDR3 has 13 amino acids. Here the CDR3 reads CASSVTGNTEAFF. The CDR3 DNA follows: TGTGCCAGCAGCGTTACAGGGAACACTGAAGCTTTCTTT.

The CDR3 region is CASSLPAGQGYADTQYF. CDR3 sequence (DNA): TGTGCCAGCAGCCTTCCCGCAGGACAGGGGTATGCAGATACGCAGTATTTT. The V call is TRBV3-1 (or the pseudogene TRBV3-2), the J call TRBJ2-3; TRBD1 agrees at 9 bases. The V gene end was trimmed by 4 bases and the J gene end by 4 bases; junction bases not matched to a gene: 12. Germline-derived CDR1 and CDR2 are LGHDT and YNNKEL (reference sequence). This CDR3 region has 17 residues.

This chain joins TRBV5-5 and TRBJ2-3; no reliable D call. The CDR3 totals 11 residues. Trimming shortened V by 6 bases and J by 6 bases, and 8 bases separated the two germline ends. The germline V gene encodes CDR1 SGHKS and CDR2 YYEKEE (reference sequence). DNA of the CDR3: TGTGCCAGCAACCACCGGGATACGCAGTATTTT. Translation: CASNHRDTQYF.

This clone was counted once. The chain employs TRBV15 and TRBJ1-2; TRBD1 matches 8 bases. The CDR3 has 14 residues. Germline-derived CDR1 and CDR2 are LNHNV and YYDKDF (reference sequence). With 6 bases clipped from V and 4 bases from J, the junction kept 7 bases outside the gene matches. The CDR3 DNA follows: TGTGCCACCAGATCAGGGGGCTTCAGCTATGGCTACACCTTC. It specifies CATRSGGFSYGYTF.